This T cell receptor beta chain was identified during a study of blood T cell repertoires in COVID-19. The V and J ends lost 4 bases and 6 bases respectively, with 17 bases between them. Per germline, CDR1 SNHLY and CDR2 FYNNEI. The CDR3 contains 15 residues. All enrollees were roughly 18 to 89 years old and from around 25 US areas. The method was immunoSEQ multiplex PCR; TCRdb's version includes in-frame clones alone and lacks a portion of them. The sample contains 310,000 or so clones, roughly 86% of which appear only once. This TCR was sampled from a woman in her late teens or twenties who had recovered from COVID-19. The rearrangement joins TRBV2 to TRBJ2-3, with TRBD2 as a possible D gene (7 bases). What was sequenced was PBMCs or T cells enriched from blood (not recorded which). The DNA for the CDR3 is TGTGCCAGCAGTGTCCTAGGGGGGGAAGCCGATACGCAGTATTTT. Amino acids: CASSVLGGEADTQYF.